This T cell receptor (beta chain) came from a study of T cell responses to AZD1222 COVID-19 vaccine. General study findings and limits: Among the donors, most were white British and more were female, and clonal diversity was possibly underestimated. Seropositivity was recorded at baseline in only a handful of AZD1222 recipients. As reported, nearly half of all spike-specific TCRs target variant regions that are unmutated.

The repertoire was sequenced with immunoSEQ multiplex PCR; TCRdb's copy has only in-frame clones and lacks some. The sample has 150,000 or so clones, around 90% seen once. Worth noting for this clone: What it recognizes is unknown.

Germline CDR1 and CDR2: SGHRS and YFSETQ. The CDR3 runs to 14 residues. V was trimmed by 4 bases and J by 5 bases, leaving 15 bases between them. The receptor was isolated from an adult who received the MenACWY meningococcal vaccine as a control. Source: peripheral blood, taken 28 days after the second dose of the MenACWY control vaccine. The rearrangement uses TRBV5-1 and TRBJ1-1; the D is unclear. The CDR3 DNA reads TGCGCCAGCAGCACGGTCCCGGGAGGGACTGAAGCTTTCTTT. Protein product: CASSTVPGGTEAFF.